The clone carrying this T cell receptor (beta chain) was detected only once. TCRdb keeps only in-frame clones here, not all; method: immunoSEQ multiplex PCR. The sample includes approximately 21,000 clones, 60% to 85% of them seen just once. This sample was included in a study of STAT5B mutations in CD4+ large granular lymphocyte leukemia. The V gene's germline CDR1 is KGHSH and CDR2 LQKENI. The CDR3 runs to 16 residues. Trimming left V 6 bases short and J 0 bases short, with 15 bases between. The clonotype originates from a human donor in good health. The chain has TRBV18 and TRBJ1-3; possibly TRBD1 for D (6 bases). The sequenced material came from CD4+ T cells from blood buffy coats. The CDR3 loop reads CASSPFGGPSGNTIYF. The CDR3 bases are TGTGCCAGCTCTCCCTTCGGGGGCCCCTCTGGAAACACCATATATTTT.